A selection of T cell receptor beta chains follows, all from one sample in a study of immune evolution from preneoplasia to lung adenocarcinoma. Libraries were prepared by immunoSEQ multiplex PCR; TCRdb keeps only in-frame clonotypes and omits some of them. The table shows about 4,100 clones, with 75% to 85% occurring only once. Sequenced input: FFPE invasive lung adenocarcinoma tissue. These receptors all come from a person aged 70 to 80 with invasive lung adenocarcinoma. Some clones in this sample may be carry-over from other donors' samples. CDR3s include the opening cysteine and the closing phenylalanine or tryptophan. The order of the fields is CDR3 length, J gene, V gene, D gene, clone size, CDR3 protein, CDR3 DNA. D genes are given only for firm matches. The size field is filled for only some rows; it gives once, few, many or a size class.

>16|TRBJ2-1|TRBV6-4|-|-
CASSDAVTGSYNEQFF
TGTGCCAGCAGTGACGCAGTTACAGGGTCCTACAATGAGCAGTTCTTC
>14|TRBJ1-6|TRBV28|-|-
CASSWGSGVSPLHF
TGTGCCAGCAGTTGGGGATCGGGGGTTTCACCCCTCCACTTT
>17|TRBJ2-7|TRBV27|TRBD1|-
CASSHWAGQGFSHEQYF
TGTGCCAGCAGCCATTGGGCGGGACAGGGTTTTAGTCACGAGCAGTACTTC
>18|TRBJ1-1|TRBV30|-|-
CAWSVGVTYRVLNTEAFF
TGTGCCTGGAGTGTAGGGGTAACCTACAGGGTACTAAACACTGAAGCTTTCTTT
>15|TRBJ1-4|TRBV28|-|-
CASREGEGPSEKLFF
TGTGCCAGCAGGGAGGGAGAAGGGCCTAGTGAAAAACTGTTTTTT
>13|TRBJ2-7|TRBV7-9|-|few
CASSLALGYEQYF
TGTGCCAGCAGCTTAGCGCTTGGATACGAGCAGTACTTC
>14|TRBJ2-5|TRBV6-6|-|-
CASSLRELQETQYF
TGTGCCAGCAGTTTACGGGAACTCCAAGAGACTCAGTACTTC
>15|TRBJ2-1|TRBV7-2|TRBD2|-
CASTPSSLAGTEQFF
TGTGCCAGCACTCCTTCATCACTAGCGGGAACTGAGCAGTTCTTC
>14|TRBJ2-5|TRBV19|TRBD1|once
CASSIPGQAREQYF
TGTGCCAGTAGTATACCGGGACAGGCACGGGAGCAGTACTTC
>13|TRBJ2-5|TRBV7-3|TRBD1|once
CASSLDRRETQYF
TGTGCCAGCAGTTTGGACAGGAGAGAGACCCAGTACTTC
>15|TRBJ2-7|TRBV28|TRBD1|-
CASSPWDRGSYEQYF
TGTGCCAGCAGTCCATGGGACAGGGGTTCATACGAGCAGTACTTC
>10|TRBJ2-3|TRBV7-9|-|-
CASSLATQYF
TGTGCCAGCAGCTTAGCTACGCAGTATTTT
>13|TRBJ1-5|TRBV19|-|-
CASSFSTGGPQHF
TGTGCCAGTTCATTTTCCACGGGCGGGCCCCAGCATTTT
>16|TRBJ2-1|TRBV6-1|-|once
CASSDGVTYAYNEQFF
TGTGCCAGCAGTGACGGTGTGACATATGCCTACAATGAGCAGTTCTTC